This T cell receptor (beta chain) was sequenced for a study of Ad26.COV2.S vaccination and SARS-CoV-2 variants. For the study at large: Donor participated within the Ad26.COV2.S arm of the COV1001 trial. The vaccine Ad26.COV2.S was put into the muscle once, or twice with 56 days between.

Study-wide points: Across vaccine and placebo recipients, the breadth of non-spike TCRs was similar.

This CDR3 is built from 14 residues. CDR1 and CDR2 (germline): MNHEY, SVGAGI. V was clipped by 7 bases and J by 4 bases, with 16 bases between them. Treatment noted: 15 to 20 received Ad26.COV2.S at low or high dose, single or two shots; roughly five received placebo; per-sample allocation not given. Material that was analyzed had been drawn on day 63 after the first vaccine or placebo injection. Note on this clone: Its antigen is currently unknown.

Profiling relied on immunoSEQ multiplex PCR, and the TCRdb table lists in-frame clones only, not all of them. The data show about 410,000 clones, about 89% seen once. This receptor was obtained from a person between 18 and 65 years old who received the Ad26.COV2.S COVID-19 vaccine or a placebo. This chain uses TRBV6-5 with TRBJ2-5, with D possibly being TRBD1 (5 bases). This sample comprised peripheral blood, obtained in a trial of Ad26.COV2.S vaccine versus placebo. The CDR3 sequence is CASKTGLVLETQYF. The CDR3 nucleotides read TGTGCCAGCAAAACAGGTCTGGTCCTAGAGACCCAGTACTTC.